Listed below are T cell receptor beta chains from one sample, sequenced in a study of patients and donors after allogeneic stem cell transplantation. One entry per CDR3 protein results from TCRdb running MiXCR on the RT-PCR reads. The sample consists of fewer than 250,000 distinct CDR3 sequences, roughly 14% of them appearing once. The sequenced sample consisted of blood, either unsorted or a sorted T cell fraction (not recorded which). The receptors come from a human donor who was either an allogeneic HSCT recipient or a stem cell or donor lymphocyte infusion donor (not recorded which). It is not recorded whose cells these are; they may come from a transplant donor. Both conserved end residues are part of each CDR3. The D gene is left open where the match is weak.

j_call | v_call | d_call | cdr3_aa
TRBJ2-3 | TRBV20-1 | TRBD2 | CSASGLRERVDTQYF
TRBJ2-5 | TRBV10-3 | . | CAISDGGGSVEETQYF
TRBJ2-1 | TRBV7-9 | . | CASSLYPSYNEQFF
TRBJ2-7 | TRBV20-1 | TRBD2 | CSAHLKFSGRPYEQYF
TRBJ2-7 | TRBV30 | . | CAWSPIGASSYEQYF
TRBJ1-3 | TRBV4-3 | . | CASSQDSGSGNTIYF
TRBJ2-7 | TRBV7-6 | TRBD1 | CASSIGQGRYEQYF
TRBJ2-2 | TRBV7-2 | TRBD2 | CASSKAGLATGELFF
TRBJ2-1 | TRBV24-1 | TRBD2 | CATGPSGRGSNEQFF
TRBJ2-3 | TRBV12-3/TRBV12-4 | . | CASSFSSTDTQYF
TRBJ2-7 | TRBV7-2 | . | CASSSFRSGNYEQYF
TRBJ1-2 | TRBV4-2 | TRBD1 | CASSRRTGGGNYGYTF
TRBJ2-7 | TRBV5-4 | . | CASRQPGPVYEQYF
TRBJ1-1 | TRBV12-3/TRBV12-4 | . | CASTRGRGNTEAFF
TRBJ2-3 | TRBV5-1 | TRBD1 | CASSLEGAPTDTQYF
TRBJ1-5 | TRBV12-3/TRBV12-4 | . | CASSLGAKSNQPQHF
TRBJ2-7 | TRBV6-5 | TRBD2 | CASSYSIAGVSGEQYF
TRBJ2-2 | TRBV12-3/TRBV12-4 | TRBD2 | CASNKLAGGSDTGELFF
TRBJ2-4 | TRBV6-1 | TRBD2 | CASRPSGSAKNIQYF
TRBJ2-2 | TRBV7-3 | . | CASSLSGGELFF
TRBJ1-5 | TRBV4-2 | TRBD1 | CASSLDRGLDQPQHF
TRBJ2-1 | TRBV20-1 | TRBD2 | CSASLRGLAGSGSYNEQFF
TRBJ2-5 | TRBV11-3 | . | CASSQNRDADQETQYF
TRBJ2-1 | TRBV6-5 | . | CASSYMQGSYNEQFF
TRBJ1-5 | TRBV6-2/TRBV6-3 | . | CASREGAESNQPQHF
TRBJ2-7 | TRBV28 | . | CASSLRTTQSSYEQYF
TRBJ1-5 | TRBV6-2/TRBV6-3 | . | CASRADPVRNQPQHF
TRBJ2-5 | TRBV19 | TRBD2 | CASSITSGSIKTQYF
TRBJ2-1 | TRBV12-3/TRBV12-4 | TRBD2 | CASRYGRLAGDRNEQFF
TRBJ2-7 | TRBV2 | TRBD2 | CASSDARLAVSYEQYF
TRBJ2-5 | TRBV11-2 | . | CASSLPGAASKTQYF
TRBJ2-3 | TRBV20-1 | TRBD2 | CSARSGGLDTQYF
TRBJ1-2 | TRBV6-1 | . | CASLEGLPVNQTF
TRBJ2-7 | TRBV9 | TRBD2 | CASSPTTSGAAEQYF
TRBJ1-1 | TRBV14 | . | CASSQVKVPSEAFF
TRBJ2-5 | TRBV12-3/TRBV12-4 | TRBD2 | CASTSGAKETQYF
TRBJ2-2 | TRBV6-2/TRBV6-3 | . | CASSTVGELFF
TRBJ1-2 | TRBV7-3 | . | CASSLVGPPNYGYTF
TRBJ2-3 | TRBV9 | TRBD2 | CASSDPGLPTDTQYF
TRBJ1-1 | TRBV19 | . | CASSPRQENTEAFF
TRBJ2-7 | TRBV18 | . | CASSPPGNEQYF
TRBJ2-1 | TRBV2 | . | CASSGDLSSYNEQFF
TRBJ1-1 | TRBV3-1 | . | CASSQESGPLGGAFF